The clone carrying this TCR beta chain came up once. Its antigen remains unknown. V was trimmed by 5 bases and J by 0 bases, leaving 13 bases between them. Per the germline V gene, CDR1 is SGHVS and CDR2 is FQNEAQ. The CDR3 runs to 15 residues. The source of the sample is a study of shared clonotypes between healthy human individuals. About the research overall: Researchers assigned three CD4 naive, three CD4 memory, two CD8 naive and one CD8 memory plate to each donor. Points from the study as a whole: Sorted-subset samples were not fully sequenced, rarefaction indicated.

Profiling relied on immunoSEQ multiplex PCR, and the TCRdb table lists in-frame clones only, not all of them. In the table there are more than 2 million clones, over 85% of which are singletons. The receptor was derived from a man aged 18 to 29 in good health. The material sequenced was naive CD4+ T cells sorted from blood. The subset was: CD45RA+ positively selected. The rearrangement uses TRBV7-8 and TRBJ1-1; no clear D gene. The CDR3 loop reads CASSPSPDLNTEAFF. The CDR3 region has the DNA TGTGCCAGCAGCCCTTCCCCGGACCTGAACACTGAAGCTTTCTTT.